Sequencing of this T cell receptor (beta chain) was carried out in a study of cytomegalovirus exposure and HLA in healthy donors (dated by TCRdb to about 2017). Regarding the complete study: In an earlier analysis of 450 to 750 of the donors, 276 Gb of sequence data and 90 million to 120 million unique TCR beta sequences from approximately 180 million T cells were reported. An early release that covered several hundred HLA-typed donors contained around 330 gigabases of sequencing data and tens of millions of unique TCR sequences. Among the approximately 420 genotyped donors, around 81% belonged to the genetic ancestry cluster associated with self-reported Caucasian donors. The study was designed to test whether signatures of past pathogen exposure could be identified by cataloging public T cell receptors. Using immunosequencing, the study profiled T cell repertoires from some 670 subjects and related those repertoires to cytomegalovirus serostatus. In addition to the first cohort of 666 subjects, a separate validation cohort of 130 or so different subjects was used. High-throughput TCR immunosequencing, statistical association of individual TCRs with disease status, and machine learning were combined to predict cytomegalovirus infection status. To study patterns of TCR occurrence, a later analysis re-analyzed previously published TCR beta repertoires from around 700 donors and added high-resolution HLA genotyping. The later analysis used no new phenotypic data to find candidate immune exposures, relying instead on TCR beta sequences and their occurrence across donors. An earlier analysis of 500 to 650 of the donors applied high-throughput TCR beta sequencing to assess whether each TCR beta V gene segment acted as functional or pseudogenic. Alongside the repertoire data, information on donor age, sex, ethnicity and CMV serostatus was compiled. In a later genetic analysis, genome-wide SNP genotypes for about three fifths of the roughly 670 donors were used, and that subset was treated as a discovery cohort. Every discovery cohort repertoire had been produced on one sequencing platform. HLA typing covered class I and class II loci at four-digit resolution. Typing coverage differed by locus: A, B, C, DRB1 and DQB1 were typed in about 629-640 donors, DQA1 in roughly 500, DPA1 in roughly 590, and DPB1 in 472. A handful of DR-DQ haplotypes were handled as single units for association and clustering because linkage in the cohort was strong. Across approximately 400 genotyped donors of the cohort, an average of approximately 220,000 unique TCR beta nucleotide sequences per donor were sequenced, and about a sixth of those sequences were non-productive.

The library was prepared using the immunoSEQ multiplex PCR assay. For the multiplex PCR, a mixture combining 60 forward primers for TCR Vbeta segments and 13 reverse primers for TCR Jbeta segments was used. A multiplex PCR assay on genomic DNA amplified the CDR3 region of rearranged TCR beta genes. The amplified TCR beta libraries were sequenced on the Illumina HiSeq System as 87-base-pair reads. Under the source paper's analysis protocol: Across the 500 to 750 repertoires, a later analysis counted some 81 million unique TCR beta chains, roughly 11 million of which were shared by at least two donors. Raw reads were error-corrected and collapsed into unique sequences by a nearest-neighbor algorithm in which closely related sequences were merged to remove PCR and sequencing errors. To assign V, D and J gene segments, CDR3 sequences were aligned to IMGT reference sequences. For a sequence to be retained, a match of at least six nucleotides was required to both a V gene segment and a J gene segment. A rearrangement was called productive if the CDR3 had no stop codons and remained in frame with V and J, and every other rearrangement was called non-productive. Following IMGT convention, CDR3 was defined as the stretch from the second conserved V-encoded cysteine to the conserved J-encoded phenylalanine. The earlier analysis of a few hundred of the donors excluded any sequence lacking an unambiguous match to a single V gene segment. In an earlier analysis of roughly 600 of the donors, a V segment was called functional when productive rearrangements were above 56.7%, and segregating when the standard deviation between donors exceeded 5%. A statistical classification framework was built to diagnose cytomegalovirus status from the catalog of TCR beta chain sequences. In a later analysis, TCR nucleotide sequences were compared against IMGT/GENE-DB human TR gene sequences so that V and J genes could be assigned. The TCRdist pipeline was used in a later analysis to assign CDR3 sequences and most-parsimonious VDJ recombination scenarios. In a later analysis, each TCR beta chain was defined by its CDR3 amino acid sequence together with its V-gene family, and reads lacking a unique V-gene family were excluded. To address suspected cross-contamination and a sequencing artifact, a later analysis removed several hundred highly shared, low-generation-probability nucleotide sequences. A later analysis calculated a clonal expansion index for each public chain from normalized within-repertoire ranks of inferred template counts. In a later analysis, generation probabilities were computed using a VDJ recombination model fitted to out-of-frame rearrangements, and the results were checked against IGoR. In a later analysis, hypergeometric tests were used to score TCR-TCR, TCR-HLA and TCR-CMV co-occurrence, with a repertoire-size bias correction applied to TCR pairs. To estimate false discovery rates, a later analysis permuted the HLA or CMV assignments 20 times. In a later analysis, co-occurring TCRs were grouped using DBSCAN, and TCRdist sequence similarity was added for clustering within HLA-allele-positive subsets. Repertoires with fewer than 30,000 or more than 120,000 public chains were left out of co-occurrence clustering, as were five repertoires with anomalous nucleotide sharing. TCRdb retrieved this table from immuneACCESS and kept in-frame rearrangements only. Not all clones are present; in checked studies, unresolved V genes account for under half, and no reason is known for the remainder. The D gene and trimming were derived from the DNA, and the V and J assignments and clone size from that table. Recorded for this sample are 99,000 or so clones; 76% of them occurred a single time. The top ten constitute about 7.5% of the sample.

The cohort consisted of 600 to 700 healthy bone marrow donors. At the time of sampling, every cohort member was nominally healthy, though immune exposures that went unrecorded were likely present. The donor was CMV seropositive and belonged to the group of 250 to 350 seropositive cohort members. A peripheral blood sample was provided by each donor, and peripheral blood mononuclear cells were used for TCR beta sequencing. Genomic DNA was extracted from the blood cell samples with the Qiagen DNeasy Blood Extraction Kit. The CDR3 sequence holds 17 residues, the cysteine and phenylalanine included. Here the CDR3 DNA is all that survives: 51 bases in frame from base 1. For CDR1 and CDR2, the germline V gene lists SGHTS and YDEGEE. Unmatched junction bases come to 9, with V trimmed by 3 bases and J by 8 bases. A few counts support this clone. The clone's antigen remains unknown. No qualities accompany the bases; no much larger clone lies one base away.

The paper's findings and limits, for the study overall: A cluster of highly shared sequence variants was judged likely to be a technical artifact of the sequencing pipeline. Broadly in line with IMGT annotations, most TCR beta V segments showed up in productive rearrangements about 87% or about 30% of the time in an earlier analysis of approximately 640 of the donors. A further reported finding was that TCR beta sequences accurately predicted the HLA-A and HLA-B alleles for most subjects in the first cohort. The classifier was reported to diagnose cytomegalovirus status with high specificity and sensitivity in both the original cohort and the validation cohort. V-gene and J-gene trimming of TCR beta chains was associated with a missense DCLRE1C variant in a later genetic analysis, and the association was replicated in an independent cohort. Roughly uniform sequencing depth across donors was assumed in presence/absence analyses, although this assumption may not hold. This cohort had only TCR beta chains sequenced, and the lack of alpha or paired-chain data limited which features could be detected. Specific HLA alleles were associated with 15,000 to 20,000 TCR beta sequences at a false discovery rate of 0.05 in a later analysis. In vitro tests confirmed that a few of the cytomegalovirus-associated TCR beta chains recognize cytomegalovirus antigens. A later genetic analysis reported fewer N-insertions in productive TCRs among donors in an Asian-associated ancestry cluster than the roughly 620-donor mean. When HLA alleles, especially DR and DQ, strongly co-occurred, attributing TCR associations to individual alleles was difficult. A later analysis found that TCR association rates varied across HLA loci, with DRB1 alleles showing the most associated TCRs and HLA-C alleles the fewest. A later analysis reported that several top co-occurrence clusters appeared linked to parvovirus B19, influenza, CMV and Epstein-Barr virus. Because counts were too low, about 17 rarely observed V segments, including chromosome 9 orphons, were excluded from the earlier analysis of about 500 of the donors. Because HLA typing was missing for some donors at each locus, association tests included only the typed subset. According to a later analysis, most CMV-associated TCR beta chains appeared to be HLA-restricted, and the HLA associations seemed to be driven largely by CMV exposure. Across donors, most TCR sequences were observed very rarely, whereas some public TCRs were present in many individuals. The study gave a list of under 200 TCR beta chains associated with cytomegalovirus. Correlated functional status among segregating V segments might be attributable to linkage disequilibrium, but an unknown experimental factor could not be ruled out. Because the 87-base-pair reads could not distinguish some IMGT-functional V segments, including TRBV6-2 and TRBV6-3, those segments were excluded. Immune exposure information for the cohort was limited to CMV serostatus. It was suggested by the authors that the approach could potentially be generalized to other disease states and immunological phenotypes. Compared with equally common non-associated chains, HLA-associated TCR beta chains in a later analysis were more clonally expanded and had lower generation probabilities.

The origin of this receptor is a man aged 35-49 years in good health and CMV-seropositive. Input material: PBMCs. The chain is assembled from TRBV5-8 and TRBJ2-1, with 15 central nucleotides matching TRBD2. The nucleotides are TGTGCCAGCAGCTGGGGACTAGCGGGAGGCCGATGGCATGAGCAGTTCTTC. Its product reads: CASSWGLAGGRWHEQFF.